This T cell receptor beta chain emerged from a study of T cell changes during pregnancy in multiple sclerosis. Sequenced by immunoSEQ multiplex PCR; TCRdb stores in-frame clones only, minus some. The sample holds 74,000 or so clones; approximately 94% are singletons and the top ten take roughly 0.21%. With 3 bases removed from V and 7 bases from J, the gap between germline ends came to 9 bases. The CDR3 totals 12 residues. Germline values: CDR1 SEHNR, CDR2 FQNEAQ (reference sequence). Sequenced here: CD4+ T cells from peripheral blood mononuclear cells, sampled before pregnancy. This clonotype was sampled from a female donor with multiple sclerosis, enrolled in a pregnancy study. The chain combines TRBV7-9 with TRBJ1-2; D is uncertain. This chain's CDR3 is CASSFQEVGYTF. CDR3 nucleotides: TGTGCCAGCAGCTTCCAGGAGGTTGGCTACACCTTC.